These 10 T cell receptor beta chains share one sample of origin, sequenced in a study of T cells after yellow fever vaccination. TCRdb fed the 5' RACE reads into MiXCR, producing one record per CDR3 protein. The sample consists of 300,000 to 350,000 distinct CDR3 sequences, roughly a tenth of them appearing once. This sample comprised CD4+ T cells sorted from PBMCs, obtained 45 days after the yellow fever booster vaccination. These TCRs come from a man younger than 35 who received the YFV17D yellow fever vaccine.

The chain uses TRBV24-1 and TRBJ1-1; the D is unclear. The CDR3 is made up of 13 amino acids. Per the germline V gene, CDR1 is KGHDR and CDR2 is SFDVKD. The germline V and J ends were trimmed by 3 bases and 6 bases, with 10 bases remaining between them. CDR3 sequence reads: CATSDGVSAEAFF. The CDR3 DNA reads as TGTGCCACCAGTGATGGTGTGAGCGCTGAAGCTTTCTTT.

This clonotype was recorded a few times. The chain uses TRBV4-3 and TRBJ2-3, with no clear D. V was cut by 3 bases and J by 7 bases, with 11 bases left in between. Germline values: CDR1 LGHNA, CDR2 YSLEER. The CDR3 consists of 13 residues. CDR3 sequence reads: CASSQGFRNTQYF. CDR3 bases: TGCGCCAGCAGCCAGGGATTCCGAAATACGCAGTATTTT.

In this sample, this clonotype turned up a few times. The V gene is TRBV7-8, the J gene TRBJ1-2; no firm D call. Per the germline V gene, CDR1 is SGHVS and CDR2 is FQNEAQ. Trimming took 5 bases from V and 2 from J, leaving 9 bases between them. The CDR3 loop spans 13 amino acids. CDR3 nucleotide sequence: TGTGCCAGCAGCACCTCCATAAACTATGGCTACACCTTC. Translating gives CASSTSINYGYTF.

This rearrangement joins TRBV19 to TRBJ1-5, with D perhaps TRBD1 (5 bases). The germline V gene encodes CDR1 LNHDA and CDR2 SQIVND (reference sequence). The CDR3 is made up of 15 amino acids. V was clipped by 9 bases and J by 4 bases, with 19 bases between them. As DNA, the CDR3 is TGTGCCAGCCAGGAATCGGGCAGGGTGAATCAGCCCCAGCATTTT. Translating it yields CASQESGRVNQPQHF.

The chain's CDR3 is CASHRTLAHQYNEQFF. The CDR3, as DNA: TGCGCCAGCCACCGGACCCTAGCTCACCAGTACAATGAGCAGTTCTTC. The chain recombines TRBV10-2 with TRBJ2-1, with TRBD2 as a possible D gene (5 bases). The germline V gene encodes CDR1 WSHSY and CDR2 SAAADI. The CDR3 is 16 residues long. V gave up 8 bases and J gave up 4 bases, with 21 bases separating them.

This clonotype showed up just a few times. The rearrangement uses TRBV7-2 and TRBJ2-3; tentatively, D is TRBD1 or TRBD2 (6 bases each). Germline lookup yields CDR1 SGHTA and CDR2 FQGNSA. This CDR3 is built from 17 residues. V lost 0 bases, J lost 5 bases, and 18 bases lay in between. Written as DNA, the CDR3 is TGTGCCAGCAGCTTAGCGCTCTCCCGGGGGCGAGGAGATACGCAGTATTTT. Translated: CASSLALSRGRGDTQYF.

The J gene is TRBJ2-5, the V gene TRBV20-1, with TRBD2 matching over 8 bases. CDR3 size: 14 residues. V lost 6 bases to trimming and J lost 3 bases; unmatched junction nucleotides: 9. CDR1 DFQATT and CDR2 SNEGSKA come from the germline V gene (reference sequence). CDR3 region: CSALRGGAEETQYF. The CDR3 coding sequence is TGCAGTGCACTCCGGGGGGGGGCCGAAGAGACCCAGTACTTC.

This clonotype was counted at least ten times. This rearrangement joins TRBV6-5 to TRBJ2-3, with D perhaps matching TRBD2 (6 bases). V lost 4 bases and J lost 6, with 14 bases in between. This CDR3 comprises 14 residues. In germline, CDR1 is MNHEY, CDR2 SVGAGI. CDR3 sequence: CASSSAGSGDTQYF. The CDR3 bases are TGTGCCAGCAGTTCCGCGGGGTCCGGTGATACGCAGTATTTT.

This clonotype has only a few counts. The chain links TRBV6-2 or TRBV6-3 to TRBJ2-2, with 10 bases lining up with TRBD1. Per germline, CDR1 MNHEY and CDR2 SVGEGT. The length of the CDR3 is 15 residues. Losses at the gene ends were 6 bases for V and 6 bases for J; bases not matched to a gene: 7. This CDR3 reads CASRRGTGEAGELFF. Written as DNA, the CDR3 is TGTGCCAGCAGAAGAGGGACAGGGGAAGCCGGGGAGCTGTTTTTT.

As DNA, the CDR3 is TGTGCCAGCAGCTCAGGGACCTACCGCCAAGAGACCCAGTACTTC. This codes for CASSSGTYRQETQYF. The V gene is TRBV7-6, the J gene TRBJ2-5; D may be TRBD1 or TRBD2 (5 bases each). CDR1 is SGHVS and CDR2 is FNYEAQ in the germline V gene. The germline V and J ends were trimmed by 4 bases and 1 base, with 13 bases remaining between them. The CDR3 extends over 15 amino acids.